Listed below are T cell receptor beta chains from one sample, sequenced in a study of metastatic and nonmetastatic thyroid tumors. Using MiXCR, TCRdb reanalyzed the PCR reads. The repertoire has about 24,000 clones, around 15% of them found once; the top ten carry around 15%. The sequenced sample consisted of blood. The receptors were sampled from a female donor with papillary thyroid cancer or a benign thyroid nodule (not recorded which). Some clones in this sample may be carry-over from other donors' samples. Both conserved end residues are part of each CDR3. D genes are given only for firm matches. Clone size, where shown, is once, few, many, or a class for clones that have expanded.

D gene	clone size	V gene	J gene	CDR3 DNA	CDR3 protein
-	many	TRBV2	TRBJ1-3	TGTGCCAGCAGTGGCTTTGTTGGGACGCTCTCTGGAAACACCATATATTTT	CASSGFVGTLSGNTIYF
TRBD1	many	TRBV6-1	TRBJ1-4	TGTGCCAGCAGTGGGGGGGCAGGGGGTAATGAAAAACTGTTTTTT	CASSGGAGGNEKLFF
-	many	TRBV10-2	TRBJ1-3	TGCGCCAGCAAAATATCGGGTGCCTCTGGAAACACCATATATTTT	CASKISGASGNTIYF
-	many	TRBV11-2	TRBJ2-7	TGTGCCAGCAGTCCCCTAGTGGGGAGTAAGGACGAGCAGTACTTC	CASSPLVGSKDEQYF
-	many	TRBV20-1	TRBJ1-5	TGCAGTGCCCGGATTGGCGAGGGCAATCAGCCCCAGCATTTT	CSARIGEGNQPQHF
TRBD2	many	TRBV4-2	TRBJ2-1	TGTGCCAGCAGCCAAGTAAGCGGGAGCTTGGGCAATGAGCAGTTCTTC	CASSQVSGSLGNEQFF
TRBD2	many	TRBV27	TRBJ2-2	TGTGCCAGCAGACCAAGCGGGAGGGCCTACGGGGAGCTGTTTTTT	CASRPSGRAYGELFF
-	many	TRBV12-5	TRBJ2-5	TGTGCTAGTGGTTTGGGGCTAAAAGAAGAGACCCAGTACTTC	CASGLGLKEETQYF
-	many	TRBV12-3/TRBV12-4	TRBJ1-2	TGTGCCAGCAGTTTATCTAACTATGGCTACACCTTC	CASSLSNYGYTF
-	many	TRBV11-3	TRBJ2-2	TGTGCCAGCAGCTTAGGAGGGTCGGGGTTTGGCACCGGGGAGCTGTTTTTT	CASSLGGSGFGTGELFF
-	-	TRBV30	TRBJ1-6	TGTGCCTGGAGGGAGGGGAAGGGATCACCCCTCCACTTT	CAWREGKGSPLHF
-	-	TRBV5-1	TRBJ1-1	TGCGCCAGCAGCTTGGCCGGATTAGGCACTGAAGCTTTCTTT	CASSLAGLGTEAFF
-	medium-sized	TRBV6-1	TRBJ1-2	TGTGCCAGCAGTGAATGGAGGGGGGGTGACGGCTATGGCTACACCTTC	CASSEWRGGDGYGYTF
-	many	TRBV20-1	TRBJ1-1	TGCAGTGCTAGAGATCGCTATCTGAGTGAAGCTTTCTTT	CSARDRYLSEAFF
-	many	TRBV6-5	TRBJ2-6	TGTGCCAGCAGTTACTCGAGGGCCTCTGGGGCCAACGTCCTGACTTTC	CASSYSRASGANVLTF
TRBD1	many	TRBV9	TRBJ1-1	TGTGCCAGCAGCGCGGGACAGGGAGGATTAACTGAAGCTTTCTTT	CASSAGQGGLTEAFF
-	many	TRBV6-1	TRBJ1-5	TGTGCCAGCAGTGAACCGAGGATGAGGCAGCCCCAGCATTTT	CASSEPRMRQPQHF
TRBD1	-	TRBV4-1	TRBJ1-2	TGCGCCAGCAGCCTCTTGGACAGGGTAGACTATGGCTACACCTTC	CASSLLDRVDYGYTF
-	many	TRBV4-1	TRBJ1-1	TGCGCCAGCAGCCGGTGGAGGAACACTGAAGCTTTCTTT	CASSRWRNTEAFF
TRBD1	many	TRBV5-6	TRBJ1-5	TGTGCCAGCAGCTTACGGACAGGGGGCGCTTATAGCAATCAGCCCCAGCATTTT	CASSLRTGGAYSNQPQHF
-	-	TRBV9	TRBJ2-7	TGTGCCAGCAGCCCTAAAGCTAGCAGCCTCTACGAGCAGTACTTC	CASSPKASSLYEQYF
-	many	TRBV28	TRBJ1-2	TGTGCCAGCAGTCCGCCAGACAGACAATATGGCTACACCTTC	CASSPPDRQYGYTF
-	many	TRBV11-3	TRBJ2-1	TGTGCCAGCAGCCCGGCCGGACAGCCCTACAATGAGCAGTTCTTC	CASSPAGQPYNEQFF
TRBD2	many	TRBV20-1	TRBJ2-1	TGCAGTGCTCGCGGACTAGCGGGTTACAATGAGCAGTTCTTC	CSARGLAGYNEQFF
-	many	TRBV28	TRBJ1-2	TGTGCCAGCAGCCCAAGGGGGGCGCTTCTGGATGGCTACACCTTC	CASSPRGALLDGYTF
-	many	TRBV6-2/TRBV6-3	TRBJ2-3	TGTGCCAGCAGGGGGACGACTAGCACAGATACGCAGTATTTT	CASRGTTSTDTQYF
-	many	TRBV27	TRBJ1-1	TGTGCCAGCAGTAGATTTGTGTACACTGAAGCTTTCTTT	CASSRFVYTEAFF
-	many	TRBV20-1	TRBJ2-7	TGCAGTGCTAGAACCAGGCGCTACGAGCAGTACTTC	CSARTRRYEQYF
TRBD2	many	TRBV4-2	TRBJ2-7	TGTGCCAGCAGCCAAAGAGGGGGACTAGGATCGCACGAGCAGTACTTC	CASSQRGGLGSHEQYF
TRBD2	many	TRBV11-2	TRBJ2-5	TGTGCCAGCAGCTTAGATATCCGAGGACTAGCCGGAGAGACCCAGTACTTC	CASSLDIRGLAGETQYF
-	many	TRBV7-2	TRBJ2-7	TGTGCCAGCAGCTTTGGCAGGCGTGTGTTATACGAGCAGTACTTC	CASSFGRRVLYEQYF
TRBD1	many	TRBV10-1	TRBJ2-7	TGCGCCAGCACCCGTGACAGGGACTCCTACGAGCAGTACTTC	CASTRDRDSYEQYF
TRBD1	many	TRBV20-1	TRBJ2-1	TGCAGTGCTAGGGGGGACAGGGCCCTCTACAATGAGCAGTTCTTC	CSARGDRALYNEQFF
-	-	TRBV11-3	TRBJ2-7	TGTGCCAGCAGCCCTCGGGGGCTCTCCTACGAGCAGTACTTC	CASSPRGLSYEQYF
-	few	TRBV7-6	TRBJ2-1	TGTGCCAGCAGCCTCCGAGCGAGTGGGCTGAACAATGAGCAGTTCTTC	CASSLRASGLNNEQFF
-	many	TRBV9	TRBJ2-1	TGTGCCAGCAGCGTAGCTACCGGCAATGAGCAGTTCTTC	CASSVATGNEQFF
-	medium-sized	TRBV30	TRBJ2-3	TGTGCCTGGAGTGTACCCGGTGGTGTGGGGACGCAGTATTTT	CAWSVPGGVGTQYF
-	many	TRBV5-1	TRBJ2-6	TGCGCCAGCAGCTTGGGGCTAAAAGACGTCCTGACTTTC	CASSLGLKDVLTF
-	many	TRBV11-2	TRBJ2-3	TGTGCCAGCAGCTTGGGCCGGGAGTCCGTCACAGATACGCAGTATTTT	CASSLGRESVTDTQYF
-	many	TRBV7-3	TRBJ2-6	TGTGCCAGCAGGTACAGGGACGCTGGGGCCAACGTCCTGACTTTC	CASRYRDAGANVLTF
-	many	TRBV27	TRBJ2-7	TGTGCCAGCAGTTTATATGACCCTCGATACGAGCAGTACTTC	CASSLYDPRYEQYF
-	many	TRBV10-1	TRBJ2-6	TGCGCCAGCAGTGAGCGGAGCTCTGGGGCCAACGTCCTGACTTTC	CASSERSSGANVLTF
TRBD2	-	TRBV11-1	TRBJ2-1	TGTGCCAGCAGCCCCAGCGGGAGAAACTACAATGAGCAGTTCTTC	CASSPSGRNYNEQFF
-	many	TRBV28	TRBJ1-2	TGTGCCAGCAGTTTATCGTCCGAGTTTTACTATGGCTACACCTTC	CASSLSSEFYYGYTF
-	-	TRBV9	TRBJ2-7	TGTGCCAGCAGCCCCGCGGGCAAGGGTGAGCAGTACTTC	CASSPAGKGEQYF
TRBD1	-	TRBV30	TRBJ2-7	TGTGCCTGGAGTGCCTCGGACAGGGGAAACTACGAGCAGTACTTC	CAWSASDRGNYEQYF
-	many	TRBV6-4	TRBJ2-3	TGTGCCAGCAGTGACTCGAAGGGGGGCACAGATACGCAGTATTTT	CASSDSKGGTDTQYF
TRBD1	many	TRBV24-1	TRBJ2-1	TGTGCCACCAGTGATCACAGGGGGCTTGGGTACAATGAGCAGTTCTTC	CATSDHRGLGYNEQFF
TRBD2	many	TRBV13	TRBJ2-3	TGTGCCAGCAGCCTCAGGGCGGGAGGAAACACAGATACGCAGTATTTT	CASSLRAGGNTDTQYF
-	many	TRBV14	TRBJ1-2	TGTGCCAGCAGCCAAGGTCTGAACACTAACTATGGCTACACCTTC	CASSQGLNTNYGYTF
TRBD2	few	TRBV7-2	TRBJ2-3	TGTGCCAGCAGCTTCTGGAGCGGCGGGGGGGGGACTCGCACAGATACGCAGTATTTT	CASSFWSGGGGTRTDTQYF
-	many	TRBV12-3/TRBV12-4	TRBJ1-4	TGTGCCAGCAGTTTAAGGACAGTAGGTGAAAAACTGTTTTTT	CASSLRTVGEKLFF
-	-	TRBV5-1	TRBJ2-3	TGCGCCAGCAGTAAGAACCCGCTCACAGATACGCAGTATTTT	CASSKNPLTDTQYF
-	-	TRBV20-1	TRBJ1-2	TGCAGTGCTAGTAAGGGGTCAGAGTATGGCTACACCTTC	CSASKGSEYGYTF
-	many	TRBV3-1	TRBJ2-3	TGTGCCAGCAGCCAAGGGCGGGGAGGACGGGATACGCAGTATTTT	CASSQGRGGRDTQYF
-	many	TRBV5-5	TRBJ2-1	TGTGCCAGCAGCATGGATAGCGGAAACTCCTACAATGAGCAGTTCTTC	CASSMDSGNSYNEQFF
-	many	TRBV28	TRBJ1-1	TGTGCCAGCCTGGACGGGGGTCGTGCTGAAGCTTTCTTT	CASLDGGRAEAFF
-	-	TRBV28	TRBJ2-7	TGTGCCAGCAGTACACGGACAGAACTCTACGAGCAGTACTTC	CASSTRTELYEQYF
-	-	TRBV6-5	TRBJ2-2	TGTGCCATCAGTTACGGGGACACCGGGGAGCTGTCTTTT	CAISYGDTGELSF
TRBD1	many	TRBV4-1	TRBJ2-1	TGCGCCAGCAGCCGAGACAGGGGGGTTGAGCAGTTCTTC	CASSRDRGVEQFF